The TCR beta chain under discussion was sequenced for a study of cytomegalovirus exposure and HLA in healthy donors. The study's findings and limits: TCR beta sequences reportedly predicted most subjects' HLA-A and HLA-B alleles accurately. Association of a missense DCLRE1C variant with TCR beta V- and J-gene trimming was reported in a later analysis. Roughly even sequencing depth across donors was the assumption behind the presence/absence analyses. Later analysis revealed greater clonal expansion in HLA-associated TCR beta chains than in equally common others.

This CDR3 has 13 residues. The germline CDR1 and CDR2 sequences are MNHEY and SMNVEV (reference sequence). V lost 3 bases to trimming and J lost 9 bases, with 15 bases between them. In regard to this clone: Its antigen is undetermined.

Researchers ran the PCR with 60 Vbeta and 13 Jbeta primers. The assay was immunoSEQ multiplex PCR, and TCRdb's table has in-frame clones only and misses some. The profile shows about 31,000 clones, roughly 44% of them singletons. The V and J genes are TRBV27 and TRBJ2-7, with D possibly matching TRBD1 (6 bases). The sequenced sample was PBMCs. The sequence was obtained from a woman between 50 and 59 years old in good health and CMV-seronegative. Written as DNA, the CDR3 is TGTGCCAGCAGTTTGGCAGGGGTGGTAGGGCAGTACTTC. Encoded protein: CASSLAGVVGQYF.